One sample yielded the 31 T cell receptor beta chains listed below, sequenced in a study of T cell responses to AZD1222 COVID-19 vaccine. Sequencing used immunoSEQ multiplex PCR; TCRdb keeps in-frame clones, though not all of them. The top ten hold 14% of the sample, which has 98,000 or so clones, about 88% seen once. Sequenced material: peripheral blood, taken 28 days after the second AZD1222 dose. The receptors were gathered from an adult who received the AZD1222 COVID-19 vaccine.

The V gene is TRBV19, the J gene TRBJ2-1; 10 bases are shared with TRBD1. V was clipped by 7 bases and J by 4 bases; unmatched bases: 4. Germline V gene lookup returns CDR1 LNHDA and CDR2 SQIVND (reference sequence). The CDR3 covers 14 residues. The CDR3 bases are TGTGCCAGTACGAGGACAGGGGGATACAATGAGCAGTTCTTC. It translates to CASTRTGGYNEQFF.

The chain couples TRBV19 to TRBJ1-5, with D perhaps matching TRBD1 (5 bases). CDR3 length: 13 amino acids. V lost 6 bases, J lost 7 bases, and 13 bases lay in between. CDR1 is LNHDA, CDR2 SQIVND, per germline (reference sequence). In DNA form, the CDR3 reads TGTGCCAGTAGGGAGGGAGGGGAGCAGCCCCAGCATTTT. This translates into CASREGGEQPQHF.

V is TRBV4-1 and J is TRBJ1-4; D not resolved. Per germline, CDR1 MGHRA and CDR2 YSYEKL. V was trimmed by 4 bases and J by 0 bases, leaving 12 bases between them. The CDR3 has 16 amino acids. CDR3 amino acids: CASSLTRTSTNEKLFF. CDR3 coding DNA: TGCGCCAGCAGCCTAACCCGGACGTCAACTAATGAAAAACTGTTTTTT.

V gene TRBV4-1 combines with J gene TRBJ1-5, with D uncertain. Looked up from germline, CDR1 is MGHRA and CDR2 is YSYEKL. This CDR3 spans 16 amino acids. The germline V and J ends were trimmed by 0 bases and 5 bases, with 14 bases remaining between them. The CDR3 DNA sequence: TGCGCCAGCAGCCAAGATATTTCGGGTGCTCATCAGCCCCAGCATTTT. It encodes CASSQDISGAHQPQHF.

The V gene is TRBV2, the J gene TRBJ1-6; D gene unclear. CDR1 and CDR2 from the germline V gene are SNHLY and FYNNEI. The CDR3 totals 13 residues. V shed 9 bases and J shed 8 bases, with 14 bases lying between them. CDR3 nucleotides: TGTGCCAGAAAGCAAGTGGAGGATTCACCCCTCCACTTT. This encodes CARKQVEDSPLHF.

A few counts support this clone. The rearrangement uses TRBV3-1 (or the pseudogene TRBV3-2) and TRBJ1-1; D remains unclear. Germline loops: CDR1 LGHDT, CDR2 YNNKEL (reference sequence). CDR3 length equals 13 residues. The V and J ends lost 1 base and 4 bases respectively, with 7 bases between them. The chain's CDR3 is CASSQGMGTEAFF. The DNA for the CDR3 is TGTGCCAGCAGCCAAGGCATGGGCACTGAAGCTTTCTTT.

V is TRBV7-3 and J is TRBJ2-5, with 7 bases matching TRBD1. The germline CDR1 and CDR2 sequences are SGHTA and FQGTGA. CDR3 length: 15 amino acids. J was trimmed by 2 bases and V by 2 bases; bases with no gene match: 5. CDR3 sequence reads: CASSLGDSEQETQYF. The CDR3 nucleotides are TGTGCCAGCAGCTTAGGGGACAGTGAACAAGAGACCCAGTACTTC.

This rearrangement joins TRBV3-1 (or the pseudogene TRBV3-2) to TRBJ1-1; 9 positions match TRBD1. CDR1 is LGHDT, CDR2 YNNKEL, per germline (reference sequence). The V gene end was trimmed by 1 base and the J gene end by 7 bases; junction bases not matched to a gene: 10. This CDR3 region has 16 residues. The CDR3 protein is CASSQGDRVFGNEAFF. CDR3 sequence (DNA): TGTGCCAGCAGCCAAGGGGACAGGGTTTTTGGGAATGAAGCTTTCTTT.

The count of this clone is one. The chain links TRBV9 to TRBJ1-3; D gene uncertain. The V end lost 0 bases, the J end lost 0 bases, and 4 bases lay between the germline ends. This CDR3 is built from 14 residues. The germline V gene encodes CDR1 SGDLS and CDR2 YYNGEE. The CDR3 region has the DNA TGTGCCAGCAGCGTAGCGGCCTCTGGAAACACCATATATTTT. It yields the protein CASSVAASGNTIYF. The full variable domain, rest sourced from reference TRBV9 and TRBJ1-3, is DSGVTQTPKHLITATGQRVTLRCSPRSGDLSVYWYQQSLDQGLQFLIQYYNGEERAKGNILERFSAQQFPDLHSELNLSSLELGDSALYFCASSVAASGNTIYFGEGSWLTVV.

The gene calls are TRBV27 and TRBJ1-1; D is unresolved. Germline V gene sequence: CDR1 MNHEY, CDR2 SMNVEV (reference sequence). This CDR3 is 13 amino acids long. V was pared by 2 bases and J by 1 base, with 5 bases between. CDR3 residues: CASSLQRNTEAFF. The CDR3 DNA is TGTGCCAGCAGTTTACAGCGGAACACTGAAGCTTTCTTT.

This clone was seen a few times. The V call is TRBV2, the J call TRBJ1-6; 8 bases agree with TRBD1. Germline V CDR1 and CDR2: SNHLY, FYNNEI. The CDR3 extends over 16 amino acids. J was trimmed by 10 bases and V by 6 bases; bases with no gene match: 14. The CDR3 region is CASRSKGTGVLSPLHF. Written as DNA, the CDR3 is TGTGCCAGCAGGTCAAAAGGGACAGGCGTCTTATCACCCCTCCACTTT. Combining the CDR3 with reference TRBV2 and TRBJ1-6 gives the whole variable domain EPEVTQTPSHQVTQMGQEVILRCVPISNHLYFYWYRQILGQKVEFLVSFYNNEISEKSEIFDDQFSVERPDGSNFTLKIRSTKLEDSAMYFCASRSKGTGVLSPLHFGNGTRLTVT.

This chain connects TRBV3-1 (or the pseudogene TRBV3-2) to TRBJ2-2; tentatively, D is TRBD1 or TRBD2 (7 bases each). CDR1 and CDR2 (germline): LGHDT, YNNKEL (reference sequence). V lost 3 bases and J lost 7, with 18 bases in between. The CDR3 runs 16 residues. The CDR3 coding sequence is TGTGCCAGCAGCCAGAACCTAGGGGGGGACAGCGGGGAGCTGTTTTTT. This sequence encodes CASSQNLGGDSGELFF.

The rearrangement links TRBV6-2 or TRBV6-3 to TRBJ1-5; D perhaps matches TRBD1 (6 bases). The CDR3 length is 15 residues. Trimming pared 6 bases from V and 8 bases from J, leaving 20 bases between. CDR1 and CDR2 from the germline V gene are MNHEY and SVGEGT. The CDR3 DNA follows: TGTGCCAGCAGCAGGGGAGGAGGGTGGCCGGAGCCCCAGCATTTT. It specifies CASSRGGGWPEPQHF.

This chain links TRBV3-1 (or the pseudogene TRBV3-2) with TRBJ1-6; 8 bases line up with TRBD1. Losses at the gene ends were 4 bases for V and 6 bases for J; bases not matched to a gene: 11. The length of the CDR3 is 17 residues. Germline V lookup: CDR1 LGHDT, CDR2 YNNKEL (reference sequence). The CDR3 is CASSLTLGQGPNSPLHF. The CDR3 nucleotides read TGTGCCAGCAGCCTCACCCTAGGACAGGGACCTAATTCACCCCTCCACTTT.

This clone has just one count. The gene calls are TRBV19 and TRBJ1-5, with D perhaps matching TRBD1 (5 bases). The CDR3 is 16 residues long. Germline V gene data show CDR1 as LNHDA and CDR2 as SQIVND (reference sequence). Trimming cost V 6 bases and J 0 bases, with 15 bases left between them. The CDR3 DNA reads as TGTGCCAGTAGCCCGGACACCCCCTATAGCAATCAGCCCCAGCATTTT. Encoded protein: CASSPDTPYSNQPQHF.

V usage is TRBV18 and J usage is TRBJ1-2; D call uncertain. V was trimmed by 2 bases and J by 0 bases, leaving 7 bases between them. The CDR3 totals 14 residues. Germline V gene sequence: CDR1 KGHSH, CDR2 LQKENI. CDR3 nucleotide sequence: TGTGCCAGCTCACCAGGAAAAGCTAACTATGGCTACACCTTC. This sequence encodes CASSPGKANYGYTF. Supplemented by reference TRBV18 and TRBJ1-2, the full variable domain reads NAGVMQNPRHLVRRRGQEARLRCSPMKGHSHVYWYRQLPEEGLKFMVYLQKENIIDESGMPKERFSAEFPKEGPSILRIQQVVRGDSAAYFCASSPGKANYGYTFGSGTRLTVV.

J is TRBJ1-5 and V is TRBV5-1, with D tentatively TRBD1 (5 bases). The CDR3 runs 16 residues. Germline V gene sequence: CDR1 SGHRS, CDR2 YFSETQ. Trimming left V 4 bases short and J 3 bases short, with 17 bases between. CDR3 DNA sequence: TGCGCCAGCAGCAGGGACGGGACGGACTCCAATCAGCCCCAGCATTTT. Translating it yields CASSRDGTDSNQPQHF. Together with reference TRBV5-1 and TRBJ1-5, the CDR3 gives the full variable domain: KAGVTQTPRYLIKTRGQQVTLSCSPISGHRSVSWYQQTPGQGLQFLFEYFSETQRNKGNFPGRFSGRQFSNSRSEMNVSTLELGDSALYLCASSRDGTDSNQPQHFGDGTRLSIL.

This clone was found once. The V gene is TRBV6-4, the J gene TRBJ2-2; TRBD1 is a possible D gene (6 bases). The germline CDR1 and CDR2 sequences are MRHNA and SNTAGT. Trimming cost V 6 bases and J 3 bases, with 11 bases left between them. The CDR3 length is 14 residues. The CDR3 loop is CASRGQGHTGELFF. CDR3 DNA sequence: TGTGCCAGCAGAGGGCAGGGGCACACCGGGGAGCTGTTTTTT.

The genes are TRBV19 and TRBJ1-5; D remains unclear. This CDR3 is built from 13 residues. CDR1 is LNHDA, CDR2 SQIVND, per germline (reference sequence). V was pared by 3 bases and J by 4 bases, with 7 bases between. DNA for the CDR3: TGTGCCAGTAGTATGGGGTGGAATCAGCCCCAGCATTTT. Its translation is CASSMGWNQPQHF.

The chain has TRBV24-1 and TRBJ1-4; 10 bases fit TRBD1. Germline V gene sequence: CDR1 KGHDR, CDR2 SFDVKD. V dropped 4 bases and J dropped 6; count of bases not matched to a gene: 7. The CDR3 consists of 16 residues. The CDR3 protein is CATSDPGQGGHEKLFF. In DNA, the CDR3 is TGTGCCACCAGTGACCCTGGACAGGGGGGCCATGAAAAACTGTTTTTT.

The CDR3, as DNA: TGCAGCGTTCTGAGGGGGACGGGTAGCTACACCTTC. Translating it yields CSVLRGTGSYTF. The rearrangement links TRBV29-1 to TRBJ1-2; perhaps TRBD1 as D (6 bases). Germline CDR1 SQVTM, CDR2 ANQGSEA. V lost 5 bases and J 9 bases, leaving 16 bases between the germline ends. The CDR3 length is 12 residues. The entire variable domain, with the rest obtained from reference TRBV29-1 and TRBJ1-2, is as follows: SAVISQKPSRDICQRGTSLTIQCQVDSQVTMMFWYRQQPGQSLTLIATANQGSEATYESGFVIDKFPISRPNLTFSTLTVSNMSPEDSSIYLCSVLRGTGSYTFGSGTRLTVV.

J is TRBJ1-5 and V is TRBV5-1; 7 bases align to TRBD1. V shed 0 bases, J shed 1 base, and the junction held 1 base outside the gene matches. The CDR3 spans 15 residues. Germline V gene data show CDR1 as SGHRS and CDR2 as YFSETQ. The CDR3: CASSLEGASNQPQHF. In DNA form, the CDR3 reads TGCGCCAGCAGCTTGGAGGGGGCAAGCAATCAGCCCCAGCATTTT.

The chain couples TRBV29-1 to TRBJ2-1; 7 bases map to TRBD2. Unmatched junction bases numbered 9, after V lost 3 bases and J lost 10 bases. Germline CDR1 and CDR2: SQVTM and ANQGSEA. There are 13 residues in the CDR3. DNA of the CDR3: TGCAGCGTTGATGTGGTAGCGGGTGTAGAGCAGTTCTTC. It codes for CSVDVVAGVEQFF.

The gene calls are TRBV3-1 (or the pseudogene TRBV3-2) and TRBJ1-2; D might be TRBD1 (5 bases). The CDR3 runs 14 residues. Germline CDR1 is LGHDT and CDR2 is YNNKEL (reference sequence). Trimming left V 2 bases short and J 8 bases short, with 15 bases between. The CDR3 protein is CASSQSGGTLGYTF. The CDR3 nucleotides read TGTGCCAGCAGCCAAAGTGGGGGGACTTTAGGCTACACCTTC.

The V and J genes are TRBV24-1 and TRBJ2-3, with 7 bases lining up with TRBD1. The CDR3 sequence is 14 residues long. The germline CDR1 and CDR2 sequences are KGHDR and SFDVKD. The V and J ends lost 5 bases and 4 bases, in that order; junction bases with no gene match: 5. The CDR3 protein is CATSGTGRADTQYF. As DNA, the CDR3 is TGTGCCACCAGTGGGACAGGAAGGGCAGATACGCAGTATTTT.

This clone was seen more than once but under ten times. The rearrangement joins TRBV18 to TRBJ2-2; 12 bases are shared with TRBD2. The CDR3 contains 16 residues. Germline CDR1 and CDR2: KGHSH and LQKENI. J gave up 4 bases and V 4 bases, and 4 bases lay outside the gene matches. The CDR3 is CASSRGLAGSTGELFF. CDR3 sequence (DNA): TGTGCCAGCTCACGCGGACTAGCGGGGTCCACCGGGGAGCTGTTTTTT. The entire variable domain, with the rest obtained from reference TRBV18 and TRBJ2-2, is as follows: NAGVMQNPRHLVRRRGQEARLRCSPMKGHSHVYWYRQLPEEGLKFMVYLQKENIIDESGMPKERFSAEFPKEGPSILRIQQVVRGDSAAYFCASSRGLAGSTGELFFGEGSRLTVL.

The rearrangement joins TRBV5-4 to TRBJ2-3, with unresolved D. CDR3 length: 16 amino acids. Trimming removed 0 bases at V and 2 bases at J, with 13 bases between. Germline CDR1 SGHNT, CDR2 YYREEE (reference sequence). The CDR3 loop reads CASSLGLSDPTDTQYF. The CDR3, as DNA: TGTGCCAGCAGCTTGGGACTCTCAGATCCCACAGATACGCAGTATTTT.

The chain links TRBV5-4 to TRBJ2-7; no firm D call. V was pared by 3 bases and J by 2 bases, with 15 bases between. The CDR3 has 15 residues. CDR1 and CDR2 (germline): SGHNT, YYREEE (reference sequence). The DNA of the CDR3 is TGTGCCAGCAGCTCGGCATTGGGCGGTACCTACGAGCAGTACTTC. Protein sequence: CASSSALGGTYEQYF.

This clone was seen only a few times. This CDR3 is CASGNYTDTQYF. CDR3 nucleotide sequence: TGTGCCAGCGGAAATTACACAGATACGCAGTATTTT. V usage is TRBV5-8 and J usage is TRBJ2-3, with D hard to call. V was pared by 7 bases and J by 2 bases, with 8 bases between. The length of the CDR3 is 12 residues. Germline values: CDR1 SGHTS, CDR2 YDEGEE.

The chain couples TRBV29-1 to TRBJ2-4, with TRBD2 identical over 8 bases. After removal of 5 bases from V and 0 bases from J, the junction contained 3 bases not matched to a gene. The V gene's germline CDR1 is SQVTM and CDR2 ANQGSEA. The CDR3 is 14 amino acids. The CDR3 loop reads CSVFSGRAKNIQYF. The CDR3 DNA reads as TGCAGCGTTTTCAGCGGGAGAGCCAAAAACATTCAGTACTTC.

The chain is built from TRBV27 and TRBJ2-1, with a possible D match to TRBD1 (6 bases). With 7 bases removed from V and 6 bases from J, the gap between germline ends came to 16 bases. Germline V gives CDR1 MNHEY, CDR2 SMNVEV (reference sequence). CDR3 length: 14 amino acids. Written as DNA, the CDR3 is TGTGCCAGCACGGTAGGGGGTGGGGGCAATGAGCAGTTCTTC. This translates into CASTVGGGGNEQFF.